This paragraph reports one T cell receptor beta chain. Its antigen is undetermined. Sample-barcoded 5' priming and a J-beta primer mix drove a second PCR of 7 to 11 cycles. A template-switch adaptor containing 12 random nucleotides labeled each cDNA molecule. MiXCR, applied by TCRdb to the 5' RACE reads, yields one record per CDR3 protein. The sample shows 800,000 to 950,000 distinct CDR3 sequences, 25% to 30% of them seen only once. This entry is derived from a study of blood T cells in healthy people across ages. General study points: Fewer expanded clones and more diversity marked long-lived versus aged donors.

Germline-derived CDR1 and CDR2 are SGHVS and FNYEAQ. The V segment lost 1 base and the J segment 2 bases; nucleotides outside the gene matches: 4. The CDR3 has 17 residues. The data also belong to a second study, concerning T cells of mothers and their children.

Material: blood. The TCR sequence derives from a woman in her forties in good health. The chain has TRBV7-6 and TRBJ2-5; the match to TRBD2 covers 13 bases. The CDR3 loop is CASSLEWTSGGQETQYF. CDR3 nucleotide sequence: TGTGCCAGCAGCTTAGAATGGACTAGCGGGGGACAAGAGACCCAGTACTTC.